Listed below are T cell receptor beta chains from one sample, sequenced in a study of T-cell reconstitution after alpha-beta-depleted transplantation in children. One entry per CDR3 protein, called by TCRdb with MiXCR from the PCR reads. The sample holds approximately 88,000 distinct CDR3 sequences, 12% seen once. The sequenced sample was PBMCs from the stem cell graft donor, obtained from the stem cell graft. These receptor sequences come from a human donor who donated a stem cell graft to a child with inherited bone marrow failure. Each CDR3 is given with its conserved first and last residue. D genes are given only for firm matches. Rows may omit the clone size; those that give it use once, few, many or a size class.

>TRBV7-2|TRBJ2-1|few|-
TGTGCCATTTCCCGGGGGAGGCGCGGGCTTGAGCAGTTCTTC
CAISRGRRGLEQFF
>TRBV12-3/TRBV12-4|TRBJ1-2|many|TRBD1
TGTGCCAGCAGTAAACCGGGACAGGGTTCTCTCTGGGGCTACACCTTC
CASSKPGQGSLWGYTF
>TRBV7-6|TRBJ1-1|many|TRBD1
TGTGCCAGCAGCGTCGGACAGGGAAGCCGAAACACTGAAGCTTTCTTT
CASSVGQGSRNTEAFF
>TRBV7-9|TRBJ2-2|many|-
TGTGCCAGCAGCTTTACAGGGATCACCGGGGAGCTGTTTTTT
CASSFTGITGELFF
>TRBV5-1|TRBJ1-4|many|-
TGCGCCAGCAGCTTGAGAGACGATGGGGAAAAACTGTTTTTT
CASSLRDDGEKLFF
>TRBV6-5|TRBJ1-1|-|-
TGTGCCAGTCAGGGACACACTGAAGCTTTCTTT
CASQGHTEAFF
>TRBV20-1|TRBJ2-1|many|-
TGCAGTGCTAGTGGGTACAATGAGCAGTTCTTC
CSASGYNEQFF
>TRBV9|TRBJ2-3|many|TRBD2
TGTGCCAGCAGCGTACGGGGGGGGAGGACAGATACGCAGTATTTT
CASSVRGGRTDTQYF
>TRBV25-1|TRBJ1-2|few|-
TGTGCCAGCAGTGAATTTGATGGATACCAAGGCGGGGGCTACACCTTC
CASSEFDGYQGGGYTF
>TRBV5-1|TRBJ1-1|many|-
TGCGCCAGCAGCTTGCAGGCAGGGACGAACACTGAAGCTTTCTTT
CASSLQAGTNTEAFF
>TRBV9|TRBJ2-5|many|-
TGTGCCAGCAGCGTTGGTCAGGGGTACGAGACCCAGTACTTC
CASSVGQGYETQYF
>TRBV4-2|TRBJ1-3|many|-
TGTGCCAGCAGCCAAAGCATCTTCAGGGGCGAGGACACCATATATTTT
CASSQSIFRGEDTIYF
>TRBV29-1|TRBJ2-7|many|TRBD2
TGCAGCGTGCGACGGGAGGGTCTTAGCTACGAGCAGTACTTC
CSVRREGLSYEQYF
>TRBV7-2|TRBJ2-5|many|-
TGTGCCAGCAGCTTAGTGGATAGTTCGGAGACCCAGTACTTC
CASSLVDSSETQYF
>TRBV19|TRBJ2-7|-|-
TGTGCCAGTAGTATAGTCGGCAGAGACTACGAGCAGTACTTC
CASSIVGRDYEQYF
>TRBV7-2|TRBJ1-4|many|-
TGTGCCAGCAGCTTAGCGGGGGCAGAAAAACTGTTTTTT
CASSLAGAEKLFF
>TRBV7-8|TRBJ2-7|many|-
TGTGCCAGCAGCTCGCCAGGGAGGTCCTACGAGCAGTACTTC
CASSSPGRSYEQYF
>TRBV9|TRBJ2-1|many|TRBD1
TGTGCCAGCAGCGCCACAGGGGGCTCCTACAATGAGCAGTTCTTC
CASSATGGSYNEQFF
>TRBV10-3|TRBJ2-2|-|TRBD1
TGTGCCTCCAGGCAAACAGGGGGCGCGTCCGGGGAGCTGTTTTTT
CASRQTGGASGELFF
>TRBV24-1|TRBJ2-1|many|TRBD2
TGTGCCACCAGTGGAGGGACTAGCGCCTCCTACAATGAGCAGTTCTTC
CATSGGTSASYNEQFF
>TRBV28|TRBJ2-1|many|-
TGTGCCAGCAGTTTACCGAAGACCGGGACCCAAAGGCTGGATGAGCAGTTCTTC
CASSLPKTGTQRLDEQFF
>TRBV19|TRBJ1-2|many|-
TGTGCCAGTAGTATAGGGACAGTGCCCGGCTACACCTTC
CASSIGTVPGYTF
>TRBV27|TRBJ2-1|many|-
TGTGCCAGCAGTTTGGGGGTCCCATACAATGAGCAGTTCTTC
CASSLGVPYNEQFF
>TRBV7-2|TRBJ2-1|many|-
TGTGCCAGCAGCCCCTACAACAATGAGCAGTTCTTC
CASSPYNNEQFF
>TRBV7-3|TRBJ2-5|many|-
TGTGCCAGCAGCCGCAGTATCCAAGAGACCCAGTACTTC
CASSRSIQETQYF
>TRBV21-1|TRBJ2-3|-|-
TGTGCCATACGACCCCCGGGCGCGCCGCAGTATTTT
CAIRPPGAPQYF
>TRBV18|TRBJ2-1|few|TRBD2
TGTGCCAGCTCACCGAGCGGGGGGCCCGAGCAGTTCTTC
CASSPSGGPEQFF
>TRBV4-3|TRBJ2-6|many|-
TGCGCCAGCAGCCCGGGGAAGGGTTATGACTCTGGGGCCAACGTCCTGACTTTC
CASSPGKGYDSGANVLTF
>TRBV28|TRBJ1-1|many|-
TGTGCCAGCAGCCGACGTTTGGGCCTGGGAGGTACTGAAGCTTTCTTT
CASSRRLGLGGTEAFF
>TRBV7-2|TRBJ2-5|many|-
TGTGCCAGCGGAACAGGGTATGAGACCCAGTACTTC
CASGTGYETQYF
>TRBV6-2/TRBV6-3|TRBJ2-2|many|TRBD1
TGTGCCAGCAGAGGATTCGGACAGGTGAACACCGGGGAGCTGTTTTTT
CASRGFGQVNTGELFF
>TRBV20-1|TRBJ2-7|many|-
TGCAGTGCTAGTAGCAGGGACTACGAGCAGTACTTC
CSASSRDYEQYF
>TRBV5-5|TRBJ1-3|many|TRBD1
TGTGCCAGCAGCTTGAGCGGACAGGACTACTCTGGAAACACCATATATTTT
CASSLSGQDYSGNTIYF
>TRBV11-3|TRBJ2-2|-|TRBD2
TGTGCCAGCAGCCGAAGCGGGAGGGCCGCCACCGGGGAGCTGTTTTTT
CASSRSGRAATGELFF
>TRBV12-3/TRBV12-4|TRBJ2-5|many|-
TGTGCCAGCAGTTTCGTCAGGGGAGCAGAGACCCAGTACTTC
CASSFVRGAETQYF
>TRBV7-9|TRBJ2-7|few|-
TGTGCCAGCAGTATAGGGGCGGGTATTGACGAGCAGTACTTC
CASSIGAGIDEQYF
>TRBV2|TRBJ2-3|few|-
TGTGCCAGCAACGAGTATGCAGATACGCAGTATTTT
CASNEYADTQYF
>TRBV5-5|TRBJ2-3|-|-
TGTGCCAGCAGCCACCCGGGGTGGGGAGATACGCAGTATTTT
CASSHPGWGDTQYF
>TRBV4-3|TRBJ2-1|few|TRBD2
TGCGCCAGCAGCCACGGGGTGGCTAGCGGATACAATGAGCAGTTCTTC
CASSHGVASGYNEQFF
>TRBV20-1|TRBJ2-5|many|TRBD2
TGCAGTGCTCTGCCGGGACTAGCGGGAGGCCCTCAAGAGACCCAGTACTTC
CSALPGLAGGPQETQYF
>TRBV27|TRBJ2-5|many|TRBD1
TGTGCCAGCATAGGGACAGTCGGGACCCAGTACTTC
CASIGTVGTQYF
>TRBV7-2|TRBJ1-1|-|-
TGTGCCAGCAGCTTAGCGGGGAGGGCTGAAGCTTTCTTT
CASSLAGRAEAFF
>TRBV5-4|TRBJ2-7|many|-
TGTGCCAGCAGCTTGTGGGGTGGGGCTGGCGAGCAGTACTTC
CASSLWGGAGEQYF
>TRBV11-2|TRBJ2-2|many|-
TGTGCCAGCAGTCATACCGGGGAGCTGTTTTTT
CASSHTGELFF
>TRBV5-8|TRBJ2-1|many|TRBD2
TGTGCCAGCAGCCTGGACAGGGGGAAAGGACTAGCGGGAGGGCGGTCCTACAATGAGCAGTTCTTC
CASSLDRGKGLAGGRSYNEQFF
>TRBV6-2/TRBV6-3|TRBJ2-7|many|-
TGTGCCAGCAGTTACGGGGGCGAGCAGTACTTC
CASSYGGEQYF
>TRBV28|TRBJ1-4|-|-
TGTGCCATCAGCGCCGGGCTCCTCTGGACAACACTGTTTTTT
CAISAGLLWTTLFF
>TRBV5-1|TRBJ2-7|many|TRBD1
TGCGCCAGCAGCCCCTCTGGGACAGGACAGCTAGAGCAGTACTTC
CASSPSGTGQLEQYF
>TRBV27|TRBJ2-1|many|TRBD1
TGTGCCAGCAGTCCAACCCTCGGGACAGGGAAGAATGAGCAGTTCTTC
CASSPTLGTGKNEQFF
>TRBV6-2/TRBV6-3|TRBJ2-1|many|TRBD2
TGTGCCAGCAGACCCTGGACTAGCGGAGTTTACAATGAGCAGTTCTTC
CASRPWTSGVYNEQFF
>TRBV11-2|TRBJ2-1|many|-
TGTGCCAGCAGCGAGGGACCATACTACTACAATGAGCAGTTCTTC
CASSEGPYYYNEQFF
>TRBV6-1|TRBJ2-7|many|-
TGTGCCAGCAGTGAAAGGGCGGGGAGTCACGAGCAGTACTTC
CASSERAGSHEQYF
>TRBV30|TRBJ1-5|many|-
TGTGCCTGGAGTGTTGATAGCAATCAGCCCCAGCATTTT
CAWSVDSNQPQHF
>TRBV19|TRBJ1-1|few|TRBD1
TGTGCCAGTAGTACGGGACAGATTGGGAACACTGAAGCTTTCTTT
CASSTGQIGNTEAFF
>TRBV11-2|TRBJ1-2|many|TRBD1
TGTGCCAGCACCCCTCAAAAGGGCAGGGGGACGTATGGCTACACCTTC
CASTPQKGRGTYGYTF
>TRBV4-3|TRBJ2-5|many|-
TGCGCCAGCAGCCAAGTGGTCAGAGAAGAGACCCAGTACTTC
CASSQVVREETQYF
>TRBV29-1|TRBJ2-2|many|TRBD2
TGCACCGGGGAGGGAAACACCGGGGAGCTGTTTTTT
CTGEGNTGELFF